This T cell receptor beta chain originates from a study of CD8 T cells in ankylosing spondylitis. General study points: Ankylosing spondylitis blood seemed to carry a telltale TCR beta motif made of roughly eight highly homologous variants. There was reportedly significant enrichment of clones that were disease-linked in matched ankylosing spondylitis synovial fluid.

Regarding this clonotype: Its specificity is not known.

The CDR3 consists of 13 residues. With 6 bases clipped from V and 6 bases from J, the junction kept 6 bases outside the gene matches. The germline V gene has CDR1 MDHEN and CDR2 SYDVKM. Each CDR3 protein is one row after TCRdb ran MiXCR on the 5' RACE reads. The data contain around 22,000 distinct CDR3 sequences, 10% to 15% of them singletons. The sequencing sample was made of blood. This TCR was recovered from a male donor with ankylosing spondylitis or in good health (not recorded which). This chain joins TRBV28 and TRBJ2-5, with TRBD1 matching 8 bases. This chain's CDR3 is CASSAGQGKTQYF. In DNA form, the CDR3 reads TGTGCCAGCAGCGCAGGACAGGGAAAGACCCAGTACTTC.